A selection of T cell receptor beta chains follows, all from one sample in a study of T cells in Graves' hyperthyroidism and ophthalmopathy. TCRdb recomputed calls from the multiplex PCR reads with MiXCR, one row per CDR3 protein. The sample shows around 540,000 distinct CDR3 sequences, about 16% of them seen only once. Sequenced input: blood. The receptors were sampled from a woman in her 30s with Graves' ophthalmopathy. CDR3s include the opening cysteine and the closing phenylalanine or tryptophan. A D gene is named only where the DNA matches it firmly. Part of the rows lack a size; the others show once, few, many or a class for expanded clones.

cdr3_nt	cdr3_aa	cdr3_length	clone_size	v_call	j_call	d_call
TGCGCCAGCAGCCCACCGGGACAGGGTCGTGGCTACACCTTC	CASSPPGQGRGYTF	14	-	TRBV4-1	TRBJ1-2	TRBD1
TGTGCCAGTAGTATCAGGTACAATGAGCAGTTCTTC	CASSIRYNEQFF	12	few	TRBV19	TRBJ2-1	-
TGTGCCAGCAGCTCCGGGACAGCACTCTACGAGCAGTACTTC	CASSSGTALYEQYF	14	many	TRBV7-2	TRBJ2-7	TRBD1
TGCAGTGCTAGAGTGGCCCGACCTGACAATGAGCAGTTCTTC	CSARVARPDNEQFF	14	many	TRBV20-1	TRBJ2-1	-
TGTGCCAGCAGCTTAGGGCTAGCGGTTGGGGGCAATGAGCAGTTCTTC	CASSLGLAVGGNEQFF	16	-	TRBV11-2	TRBJ2-1	TRBD2
TGTGCCAGCACCGCAGGCTATAGCAATCAGCCCCAGCATTTT	CASTAGYSNQPQHF	14	few	TRBV12-3/TRBV12-4	TRBJ1-5	-
TGTGCCAGCGGAGGGCGGACTAGCGGGAGGCATGAGCAGTTCTTC	CASGGRTSGRHEQFF	15	many	TRBV13	TRBJ2-1	TRBD2
TGTGCCAGCAGAGGTTCGATGAACACCGGGGAGCTGTTTTTT	CASRGSMNTGELFF	14	few	TRBV28	TRBJ2-2	-
TGTGCCAGCAGTGAGACCGGGGCGACTGGAAACACCATATATTTT	CASSETGATGNTIYF	15	many	TRBV2	TRBJ1-3	-
TGTGCCTCCGACCAAGGACCCAATGAGCAGCTCTTC	CASDQGPNEQLF	12	-	TRBV30	TRBJ2-1	-
TGTGCCAGCAGCGAACAATCCCCCACAGATACGCAGTATTTT	CASSEQSPTDTQYF	14	many	TRBV11-3	TRBJ2-3	-
TGCGCCAGCAGTCTACTCTCCCCCGCAGATACGCAGTATTTT	CASSLLSPADTQYF	14	many	TRBV4-1	TRBJ2-3	-
TGTGCCAGCAGTTCAGGGACAGGGGCCAATTCACCCCTCCACTTT	CASSSGTGANSPLHF	15	-	TRBV6-5	TRBJ1-6	TRBD1
TGTGCCAGCAGTCCGACTAAGACTAGTCACAGCGAGCAGTACTTC	CASSPTKTSHSEQYF	15	many	TRBV27	TRBJ2-7	-
TGTGCCAGCTCCCCTGCGGGTGCTGCCTACGAGCAGTACTTC	CASSPAGAAYEQYF	14	many	TRBV18	TRBJ2-7	-
TGTGCCAGCAGCTTATCCCCAGGAGAAAAACTGTTTTTT	CASSLSPGEKLFF	13	-	TRBV7-3	TRBJ1-4	-
TGTGCCAGCAGCGGGGCAGGGGGCGCGAGTAACTATGGCTACACCTTC	CASSGAGGASNYGYTF	16	many	TRBV9	TRBJ1-2	TRBD1
TGTGCCAGCAGTGCACAACAAACCTACGAGCAGTACTTC	CASSAQQTYEQYF	13	-	TRBV27	TRBJ2-7	-
TGTGCCAGCAGTATCCCCAGGGGAGCCTACAATGAGCAGTTCTTC	CASSIPRGAYNEQFF	15	-	TRBV6-1	TRBJ2-1	-
TGTGCCAGCTTTACCGAACGTGGCTATGGCTACACCTTC	CASFTERGYGYTF	13	few	TRBV6-2/TRBV6-3	TRBJ1-2	-
TGTGCCAGCAGCCAGCGCGGGGGCCTGGGGGAAAAACTGTTTTTT	CASSQRGGLGEKLFF	15	-	TRBV14	TRBJ1-4	-
TGCAGTGCCAGGGGAACGGGGGAACGAGCCAAAAACATTCAGTACTTC	CSARGTGERAKNIQYF	16	many	TRBV20-1	TRBJ2-4	-
TGTGCCAGCAGCTTGCAAGCTAATAATTCACCCCTCCACTTT	CASSLQANNSPLHF	14	-	TRBV5-4	TRBJ1-6	-
TGTGCCAGCAGTTGGACGGAGAATCAGCCCCAGCATTTT	CASSWTENQPQHF	13	many	TRBV12-3/TRBV12-4	TRBJ1-5	-
TGTGCCTTTAGCCCGGGGCCGGATCAGCCCCAGCATTTT	CAFSPGPDQPQHF	13	few	TRBV10-3	TRBJ1-5	-
TGTGCCAGCAGCCCCGGACCCATGAGCTCCTACGAGCAGTACTTC	CASSPGPMSSYEQYF	15	-	TRBV7-3	TRBJ2-7	-
TGTGCCGCCGGGGAGTCCCCTTACGAGCAGTACTTC	CAAGESPYEQYF	12	-	TRBV6-1	TRBJ2-7	-
TGCAGCGGAACGACTCGCGGGGGAAGCACAGATACGCAGTATTTT	CSGTTRGGSTDTQYF	15	-	TRBV29-1	TRBJ2-3	TRBD2
TGTGCCAGCAGTTTCGCGGGGATAGGCGGGGAGCTGTTTTTT	CASSFAGIGGELFF	14	few	TRBV28	TRBJ2-2	-
TGTGCCAGCAGCTCAGGGTTTATATACGAGCAGTACTTC	CASSSGFIYEQYF	13	many	TRBV7-2	TRBJ2-7	-
TGCGCCAGCAGCCAAGGGCGGGGTATTTCTCCTGAGCAGTTCTTC	CASSQGRGISPEQFF	15	-	TRBV4-3	TRBJ2-1	-
TGTGCCAGCTCACCCGGACAGGATAACTATGGCTACACCTTC	CASSPGQDNYGYTF	14	-	TRBV18	TRBJ1-2	TRBD1
TGTGCCAGCAGACTCAACCACCTCATACAAGAGACCCAGTACTTC	CASRLNHLIQETQYF	15	-	TRBV12-3/TRBV12-4	TRBJ2-5	-
TGCAGTGCAAAGTCGCTCCTACAGGGGCTGAACACTGAAGCTTTCTTT	CSAKSLLQGLNTEAFF	16	many	TRBV20-1	TRBJ1-1	TRBD1
TGCGCCAGCAGCTCGGGACTAGCGGGAGGATGGCAAGAGACCCAGTACTTC	CASSSGLAGGWQETQYF	17	-	TRBV5-1	TRBJ2-5	TRBD2
TGTGCCAGCAGTTACGATGCAGCGTGGGAGCAGTACTTC	CASSYDAAWEQYF	13	-	TRBV6-8	TRBJ2-7	-
TGCGCCAGCAGCTTGTCCCCAGGAAAGTTTAACTACACCTTC	CASSLSPGKFNYTF	14	many	TRBV5-1	TRBJ1-2	-
TGTGCCAGCAGTTTATTGTACAGCGCAGATACGCAGTATTTT	CASSLLYSADTQYF	14	-	TRBV27	TRBJ2-3	-
TGCGCCAGCAGCCAAGAGAACAGTGGCAATCAGCCCCAGCATTTT	CASSQENSGNQPQHF	15	few	TRBV4-3	TRBJ1-5	-
TGTGCCAGCAGCCCCACCGCAGGGGTGGATAATTCACCCCTCCACTTT	CASSPTAGVDNSPLHF	16	-	TRBV11-3	TRBJ1-6	-
TGTGCCAGCAGCGTAGGGACGGGAAGCTCCTACGAGCAGTACTTC	CASSVGTGSSYEQYF	15	few	TRBV9	TRBJ2-7	-
TGTGCCAGCAGCCCTTTTGACAGGAACACTGAAGCTTTCTTT	CASSPFDRNTEAFF	14	-	TRBV5-4	TRBJ1-1	-
TGTGCCAGCAGTAGGGACCACAACACAGATACGCAGTATTTT	CASSRDHNTDTQYF	14	many	TRBV2	TRBJ2-3	-
TGTGCCAGCAGCCGTTATAACCTAGGAACCGGGGAGCTGTTTTTT	CASSRYNLGTGELFF	15	many	TRBV13	TRBJ2-2	-
TGCAGTGCTAGTCCCAGGTTGAACACTGAAGCTTTCTTT	CSASPRLNTEAFF	13	many	TRBV20-1	TRBJ1-1	-
TGTGCCAGCAGCGATCTTGCGTCTGATACGCAGTATTTT	CASSDLASDTQYF	13	many	TRBV7-9	TRBJ2-3	-
TGCAGCGTGGAACGACAGGGCCGTACTGAAGCTTTCTTT	CSVERQGRTEAFF	13	few	TRBV29-1	TRBJ1-1	TRBD1
TGCAGTGCTAGAGTCTCCGAGCGGGAGGGCTTCGAGGATACGCAGTATTTT	CSARVSEREGFEDTQYF	17	few	TRBV20-1	TRBJ2-3	TRBD2